The entry that follows covers one TCR beta chain sequence. The data were taken from a study of blood T cell repertoires in COVID-19. Here immunoSEQ multiplex PCR was the method, and the copy in TCRdb shows in-frame clones only, minus some. Of roughly 100,000 clones listed, 70% to 90% were seen once; the top ten hold 3% to 3.5%. This sequence was found in a man aged 45 to 65 in a cohort sampled during active COVID-19. The sequenced material came from peripheral blood.

The CDR3 nucleotides read TGTGCCAGCAGCTCCGGACTGGAAAGCACAGATACGCAGTATTTT. It yields the protein CASSSGLESTDTQYF. This sequence joins TRBV5-5 and TRBJ2-3; D perhaps matches TRBD2 (5 bases). The germline CDR1 and CDR2 sequences are SGHKS and YYEKEE (reference sequence). The V end lost 3 bases, the J end lost 0 bases, and 11 bases lay between the germline ends. CDR3 size: 15 residues.